This is a list of T cell receptor beta chains from one sample in a study of cytotoxic CD8 clonotypes in ibrutinib-treated CLL. Data came from immunoSEQ multiplex PCR; TCRdb stores just in-frame clones and leaves some out. The sample includes about 310,000 clones, about 80% of them seen just once. Sequences were derived from PBMCs, sampled before ibrutinib treatment. These receptors all come from a human donor with chronic lymphocytic leukemia. CDR3s include the opening cysteine and the closing phenylalanine or tryptophan.

cdr3_aa: CASSGSGSWGTGELFF
v_call: TRBV27
j_call: TRBJ2-2

cdr3_aa: CASGSGGQGGTQYF
v_call: TRBV12-5
j_call: TRBJ2-5

cdr3_aa: CASSLSIGLAANEQFF
v_call: TRBV27
j_call: TRBJ2-1

cdr3_aa: CASSLNGGPTGELFF
v_call: TRBV7-8
j_call: TRBJ2-2

cdr3_aa: CASSLGGANEKLFF
v_call: TRBV28
j_call: TRBJ1-4

cdr3_aa: CASSVGEQPFFEQFF
v_call: TRBV9
j_call: TRBJ2-1

cdr3_aa: CASSQELAGVYYEQYF
v_call: TRBV4-2
j_call: TRBJ2-7

cdr3_aa: CASKRTLNEKLFF
v_call: TRBV6-5
j_call: TRBJ1-4

cdr3_aa: CASSQDLGNPSYEQYF
v_call: TRBV4-3
j_call: TRBJ2-7

cdr3_aa: CASRREPNEKLFF
v_call: TRBV5-1
j_call: TRBJ1-4

cdr3_aa: CASSGRDSYEQYF
v_call: TRBV19
j_call: TRBJ2-7

cdr3_aa: CASISDTEAFF
v_call: TRBV25-1
j_call: TRBJ1-1

cdr3_aa: CASSVGSGRGTQYF
v_call: TRBV9
j_call: TRBJ2-5

cdr3_aa: CASSLGDRAGELFF
v_call: TRBV19
j_call: TRBJ2-2

cdr3_aa: CAGGEYTEAFF
v_call: TRBV30
j_call: TRBJ1-1

cdr3_aa: CSVATQPLTDTQYF
v_call: TRBV29-1
j_call: TRBJ2-3

cdr3_aa: CASSTTEPQETQYF
v_call: TRBV5-1
j_call: TRBJ2-5

cdr3_aa: CASSRNGGLGTEKLFF
v_call: TRBV6-4
j_call: TRBJ1-4

cdr3_aa: CASSLRDRQSEQYF
v_call: TRBV7-2
j_call: TRBJ2-7

cdr3_aa: CATSSVIAGWVTEAFF
v_call: TRBV15
j_call: TRBJ1-1

cdr3_aa: CASSRSGGNQPQHF
v_call: TRBV4-1
j_call: TRBJ1-5

cdr3_aa: CASSPMGGTEAFF
v_call: TRBV2
j_call: TRBJ1-1

cdr3_aa: CASSVGPTNTEAFF
v_call: TRBV9
j_call: TRBJ1-1

cdr3_aa: CASSLRGEGPYEQYF
v_call: TRBV5-1
j_call: TRBJ2-7

cdr3_aa: CASSTRRGANGYTF
v_call: TRBV11-2
j_call: TRBJ1-2

cdr3_aa: CAWSSLGDIEQFF
v_call: TRBV30
j_call: TRBJ2-1

cdr3_aa: CASGLGQGGKNIQYF
v_call: TRBV12-5
j_call: TRBJ2-4

cdr3_aa: CATSRDYTENTEAFF
v_call: TRBV15
j_call: TRBJ1-1

cdr3_aa: CASSEGLAGSLDTQYF
v_call: TRBV2
j_call: TRBJ2-3

cdr3_aa: CASSPRPLAKNIQYF
v_call: TRBV5-6
j_call: TRBJ2-4

cdr3_aa: CASSPNRASGGYF
v_call: TRBV5-8
j_call: TRBJ2-5

cdr3_aa: CASSVGASGLEHEQFF
v_call: TRBV9
j_call: TRBJ2-1

cdr3_aa: CATSRDNNLASGYTF
v_call: TRBV15
j_call: TRBJ1-2

cdr3_aa: CASSPAGHHTEAFF
v_call: TRBV18
j_call: TRBJ1-1

cdr3_aa: CASINGGSGNTIYF
v_call: TRBV6-6
j_call: TRBJ1-3

cdr3_aa: CSADRGGADTQYF
v_call: TRBV29-1
j_call: TRBJ2-3

cdr3_aa: CASSLALTGPPYEQYF
v_call: TRBV5-1
j_call: TRBJ2-7

cdr3_aa: CASSIRDRGSYEQYF
v_call: TRBV19
j_call: TRBJ2-7

cdr3_aa: CASSDLDSNQPQHF
v_call: TRBV25-1
j_call: TRBJ1-5

cdr3_aa: CASSGGYEQYF
v_call: TRBV2
j_call: TRBJ2-7

cdr3_aa: CASSPQMNTEAFF
v_call: TRBV5-1
j_call: TRBJ1-1

cdr3_aa: CATSGSSYNEQFF
v_call: TRBV15
j_call: TRBJ2-1

cdr3_aa: CASSGSEQFF
v_call: TRBV9
j_call: TRBJ2-1

cdr3_aa: CASSVGASNQPQHF
v_call: TRBV2
j_call: TRBJ1-5

cdr3_aa: CASSLGDSSYEQYF
v_call: TRBV5-1
j_call: TRBJ2-7

cdr3_aa: CASSRPVPYEQYF
v_call: TRBV28
j_call: TRBJ2-7

cdr3_aa: CASSGTGYEQYF
v_call: TRBV9
j_call: TRBJ2-7

cdr3_aa: CASSQDSASPYEQYF
v_call: TRBV4-2
j_call: TRBJ2-7

cdr3_aa: CASSPKDTLNTEAFF
v_call: TRBV18
j_call: TRBJ1-1

cdr3_aa: CASREGHGSYGYTF
v_call: TRBV27
j_call: TRBJ1-2

cdr3_aa: CASSLGTGSGEQYF
v_call: TRBV7-6
j_call: TRBJ2-7

cdr3_aa: CASSGELDEQYF
v_call: TRBV7-9
j_call: TRBJ2-7

cdr3_aa: CASSPARDRKYSGTEAFF
v_call: TRBV28
j_call: TRBJ1-1

cdr3_aa: CASSLVVGQETQYF
v_call: TRBV11-2
j_call: TRBJ2-5

cdr3_aa: CASSQGSSINTGELFF
v_call: TRBV4-3
j_call: TRBJ2-2

cdr3_aa: CASRHPGPPYEQYF
v_call: TRBV6-5
j_call: TRBJ2-7

cdr3_aa: CASSSPAGNLNAFF
v_call: TRBV19
j_call: TRBJ1-1

cdr3_aa: CASSPGRTMNTEAFF
v_call: TRBV18
j_call: TRBJ1-1

cdr3_aa: CASSPTGIIAIHEQFF
v_call: TRBV4-2
j_call: TRBJ2-1